The rows below give T cell receptor beta chains drawn from one sample of a study of T-cell memory formation after mild COVID-19. TCRdb re-derived calls from the 5' RACE reads in MiXCR, one entry per CDR3 protein. The sample yields approximately 570,000 distinct CDR3 sequences, over 15% seen once. The sample comprised PBMCs or a T cell subset sorted from them (not recorded which). The receptors stem from an adult woman who had mild COVID-19 (a few samples of this study predate the infection). Cell type and time point are not known. The CDR3 runs from the conserved cysteine through the conserved F or W. D genes are given only for firm matches. Only part of the rows carry a size: once, few, many, or a class if the clone is expanded.

-	TRBV7-7	TRBJ2-5	-	CASSLGPTGTIKTQETQYF	TGTGCTAGCAGCTTAGGCCCCACCGGGACCATCAAGACTCAAGAGACCCAGTACTTC
-	TRBV7-9	TRBJ2-5	-	CASSLFGLETQYF	TGTGCCAGCAGCTTATTTGGGCTGGAGACCCAGTACTTC
few	TRBV2	TRBJ1-1	-	CASSVVAGGLNTEAFF	TGTGCCAGCTCCGTGGTGGCAGGCGGATTGAACACTGAAGCTTTCTTT
many	TRBV5-1	TRBJ2-3	-	CASSLNRAEDTQYF	TGCGCCAGCAGCTTGAATCGAGCAGAAGATACGCAGTATTTT
-	TRBV20-1	TRBJ2-7	-	CSALVRAGPYEQYF	TGCAGTGCCCTAGTAAGGGCGGGACCCTACGAGCAGTACTTC
-	TRBV12-3/TRBV12-4	TRBJ2-7	TRBD1	CASRDGTGPYEQYF	TGTGCCAGCAGAGACGGGACAGGACCTTACGAGCAGTACTTC
few	TRBV12-3/TRBV12-4	TRBJ1-2	-	CASSLGKRSDTF	TGTGCCAGCAGTTTGGGGAAGCGATCGGACACCTTC
many	TRBV29-1	TRBJ2-6	-	CSAVSSSGANVLTF	TGCAGCGCGGTCTCTAGCTCTGGGGCCAACGTCCTGACTTTC
few	TRBV6-5	TRBJ1-2	-	CASSYSGGKGYTF	TGTGCCAGCAGTTACTCGGGAGGGAAAGGCTACACCTTC
many	TRBV7-9	TRBJ2-5	TRBD2	CASSLGSSGGQETQYF	TGTGCCAGCAGCTTAGGCTCTAGCGGGGGACAAGAGACCCAGTACTTC
-	TRBV6-2/TRBV6-3	TRBJ2-7	TRBD2	CASRTSGSGYEQYF	TGTGCCAGCAGGACTAGCGGGAGCGGGTACGAGCAGTACTTC
few	TRBV5-5	TRBJ1-1	TRBD1	CASSFLRTGINTEAFF	TGTGCCAGCAGCTTTTTAAGGACAGGGATTAACACTGAAGCTTTCTTT
few	TRBV6-2/TRBV6-3	TRBJ1-2	TRBD1	CASSSSAGQGLYDYGYTF	TGTGCCAGCAGTTCTTCCGCGGGACAGGGATTGTACGACTATGGCTACACCTTC
few	TRBV29-1	TRBJ2-2	TRBD2	CSVEVTSGVNTGELFF	TGCAGCGTTGAGGTCACTAGCGGAGTTAACACCGGGGAGCTGTTTTTT
-	TRBV29-1	TRBJ1-2	-	CSVEDFGGPLYGYTF	TGCAGCGTTGAAGATTTCGGGGGGCCTCTCTATGGCTACACCTTC
-	TRBV7-9	TRBJ2-1	TRBD1	CASSRDRGPDEQFF	TGTGCCAGCAGCCGGGACAGGGGGCCGGATGAGCAGTTCTTC
-	TRBV7-3	TRBJ2-5	-	CASSARGVETQYF	TGTGCCAGCAGCGCCAGGGGGGTAGAGACCCAGTACTTC
-	TRBV20-1	TRBJ1-2	-	CSAPGTRRERGYTF	TGCAGTGCCCCGGGGACTCGAAGGGAACGTGGCTACACCTTC
few	TRBV20-1	TRBJ2-5	TRBD2	CSARARGVVEETQYF	TGCAGTGCTAGAGCGCGGGGGGTGGTAGAAGAGACCCAGTACTTC
-	TRBV6-5	TRBJ1-2	TRBD1	CASSYSSKGAGYGYTF	TGTGCCAGCAGTTACTCGAGTAAGGGGGCAGGATATGGCTACACCTTC
-	TRBV5-4	TRBJ2-1	-	CASSLAGGQNNEQFF	TGTGCCAGCAGCTTGGCCGGGGGGCAGAACAATGAGCAGTTCTTC
-	TRBV7-2	TRBJ1-5	-	CASSLGQPRNQPQHF	TGTGCCAGCAGCTTAGGACAGCCTAGGAATCAGCCCCAGCATTTT
few	TRBV7-9	TRBJ2-7	TRBD2	CASSGMGSSGRPHEQYF	TGTGCCAGCAGCGGAATGGGAAGTAGCGGGAGGCCCCACGAGCAGTACTTC
-	TRBV7-9	TRBJ2-1	-	CASSKRQDKRDNEQFF	TGTGCCAGCAGCAAACGACAGGACAAAAGGGACAATGAGCAGTTCTTC
-	TRBV6-6	TRBJ2-7	TRBD2	CASSYSSSGGAAEQYF	TGTGCCAGCAGTTACTCGAGTAGCGGGGGGGCCGCCGAGCAGTACTTC
-	TRBV11-2	TRBJ2-5	TRBD1	CASSLGQGGGETQYF	TGTGCCAGCAGCTTGGGACAGGGGGGAGGAGAGACCCAGTACTTC
few	TRBV2	TRBJ2-7	-	CASSEFTAATYEQYF	TGTGCCAGCAGTGAATTTACAGCCGCCACCTACGAGCAGTACTTC
-	TRBV29-1	TRBJ2-2	-	CSVKVFTGELFF	TGCAGCGTGAAAGTCTTCACCGGGGAGCTGTTTTTT
many	TRBV29-1	TRBJ2-2	-	CSVNLAWTGELFF	TGCAGCGTTAACCTAGCGTGGACCGGGGAGCTGTTTTTT
many	TRBV5-1	TRBJ2-1	TRBD2	CASSNGLAGVGYNEQFF	TGCGCCAGCAGCAACGGACTAGCGGGAGTAGGTTACAATGAGCAGTTCTTC
-	TRBV27	TRBJ2-7	TRBD1	CASRNGQGGSYEQYF	TGTGCCAGCAGAAATGGACAGGGTGGGTCCTACGAGCAGTACTTC
-	TRBV7-9	TRBJ2-2	-	CASSLEFRGGTQNTGELFF	TGTGCCAGCAGCTTAGAATTTCGTGGGGGCACGCAGAACACCGGGGAGCTGTTTTTT
few	TRBV6-6	TRBJ2-1	TRBD2	CASSYSSLGAGGWDEQFF	TGTGCCAGCAGTTACTCCTCCCTAGGAGCGGGAGGGTGGGATGAGCAGTTCTTC
-	TRBV5-1	TRBJ2-1	TRBD2	CASRTSGGDNEQFF	TGCGCCAGCAGGACTAGCGGGGGGGACAATGAGCAGTTCTTC
-	TRBV6-2/TRBV6-3	TRBJ2-1	TRBD2	CASSSWTSGSYNEQFF	TGTGCCAGCAGTTCCTGGACTAGCGGGAGCTACAATGAGCAGTTCTTC
many	TRBV5-1	TRBJ2-7	TRBD1	CASSLDPGQHYEQYF	TGCGCCAGCAGCCTCGACCCGGGACAGCACTACGAGCAGTACTTC
-	TRBV2	TRBJ2-7	TRBD1	CASSGTGGFYEQYF	TGTGCCAGCAGTGGGACAGGGGGCTTCTACGAGCAGTACTTC
-	TRBV25-1	TRBJ2-2	-	CASGSGAGELFF	TGTGCCAGCGGCTCGGGAGCCGGGGAGCTGTTTTTT
many	TRBV5-1	TRBJ2-1	-	CASSFPGVDEQFF	TGCGCCAGCAGCTTTCCAGGGGTGGATGAGCAGTTCTTC
few	TRBV5-1	TRBJ2-3	-	CASSPRGGLSPPDTQYF	TGCGCCAGCAGCCCAAGGGGTGGGCTATCTCCCCCAGATACGCAGTATTTT
-	TRBV12-3/TRBV12-4	TRBJ2-3	TRBD2	CASRMVEAGETTDTQYF	TGTGCCAGCAGAATGGTCGAAGCGGGGGAGACCACAGATACGCAGTATTTT
-	TRBV4-2	TRBJ2-5	-	CASSQETGGETQYF	TGTGCCAGCAGCCAAGAAACAGGTGGTGAGACCCAGTACTTC
few	TRBV19	TRBJ2-3	TRBD2	CASKSTPSGTSDTQYF	TGTGCCAGTAAGTCCACCCCTAGCGGTACTTCAGATACGCAGTATTTT
-	TRBV12-3/TRBV12-4	TRBJ2-7	-	CASSITGNEEQYF	TGTGCCAGCAGCATCACCGGGAACGAGGAGCAGTACTTC
-	TRBV7-3	TRBJ2-2	TRBD1	CASSPTGWETGELFF	TGTGCCAGCAGCCCGACAGGGTGGGAAACCGGGGAGCTGTTTTTT
few	TRBV5-1	TRBJ2-2	-	CASSLAQSLSAGELFF	TGCGCCAGCAGCTTGGCCCAGAGTTTATCAGCCGGGGAGCTGTTTTTT
few	TRBV20-1	TRBJ1-5	-	CSASGGQPQHF	TGCAGTGCTAGTGGGGGTCAGCCCCAGCATTTT
-	TRBV3-1	TRBJ2-7	TRBD1	CASSHGTGREQYF	TGTGCCAGCAGCCATGGGACAGGGAGGGAGCAGTACTTC
few	TRBV5-1	TRBJ1-2	-	CASSPRQSGGYGYTF	TGCGCCAGCAGCCCTAGACAGTCAGGAGGATATGGCTACACCTTC
-	TRBV4-1	TRBJ1-1	-	CASSPRGRLNTEAFF	TGCGCCAGCAGCCCTCGGGGTAGATTGAACACTGAAGCTTTCTTT
-	TRBV6-6	TRBJ2-1	-	CASSDRPTLDGEQFF	TGTGCCAGCAGTGACCGTCCGACTCTAGACGGTGAGCAGTTCTTC
few	TRBV10-3	TRBJ1-1	TRBD1	CAITDGQGWTEAFF	TGTGCCATCACCGACGGACAGGGGTGGACTGAAGCTTTCTTT
few	TRBV10-3	TRBJ2-2	-	CAISGNGELFF	TGTGCCATCAGTGGTAACGGGGAGCTGTTTTTT
-	TRBV7-9	TRBJ1-1	-	CASSSLSEAFF	TGTGCCAGCAGCTCCCTCTCTGAAGCTTTCTTT
few	TRBV20-1	TRBJ1-5	-	CSAQRGAGGNQPQHF	TGCAGTGCCCAGAGGGGAGCAGGAGGGAATCAGCCCCAGCATTTT
-	TRBV9	TRBJ1-1	-	CASSPTGGFTEAFF	TGTGCCAGCAGCCCGACGGGGGGGTTCACTGAAGCTTTCTTT
-	TRBV19	TRBJ2-1	TRBD2	CASRLAGGRTYGNEQFF	TGTGCCAGCCGACTAGCGGGGGGAAGGACATACGGGAATGAGCAGTTCTTC
-	TRBV18	TRBJ2-7	-	CASSTGSHYEQYF	TGTGCCAGCTCAACGGGGTCGCACTACGAGCAGTACTTC
many	TRBV12-3/TRBV12-4	TRBJ2-2	-	CASSYITALFF	TGTGCCAGCAGTTACATAACAGCGCTGTTTTTT
-	TRBV5-1	TRBJ2-7	-	CASSKTGTDYEQYF	TGCGCCAGCAGCAAAACCGGGACCGACTACGAGCAGTACTTC